What follows are 5 T cell receptor beta chains derived from one specimen sequenced in a study of blood T cell repertoires in COVID-19. Generated by immunoSEQ multiplex PCR, the TCRdb table keeps only in-frame clones and is missing some. The sample holds roughly 140,000 clones; around 80% are singletons and the top ten take 7.3%. The sample taken for sequencing was PBMCs or T cells enriched from blood (not recorded which). These receptors originate from a man over 45 who had recovered from COVID-19.

This clone was seen only once. The V call is TRBV9, the J call TRBJ2-1; 9 bases line up with TRBD1. The germline CDR1 and CDR2 sequences are SGDLS and YYNGEE. The V gene end was trimmed by 0 bases and the J gene end by 8 bases; junction bases not matched to a gene: 6. This CDR3 is built from 15 residues. This CDR3 reads CASSVGARQGDEQFF. The CDR3 DNA reads TGTGCCAGCAGCGTAGGGGCGCGACAGGGGGATGAGCAGTTCTTC.

The chain joins TRBV6-1 to TRBJ2-1; 12 bases line up with TRBD1. CDR3 length: 16 amino acids. Trimming took 4 bases from V and 9 from J; bases not matched to a gene: 10. Germline loops: CDR1 MNHNS, CDR2 SASEGT. The CDR3: CASSATLGTGGSEQFF. CDR3 DNA: TGTGCCAGCAGTGCGACCCTAGGGACAGGGGGCTCTGAGCAGTTCTTC.

The V gene is TRBV4-1, the J gene TRBJ1-1; D may be TRBD1 (5 bases). Trimming took 4 bases from V and 3 from J, leaving 15 bases between them. The CDR3 sequence is 15 residues long. The germline CDR1 and CDR2 sequences are MGHRA and YSYEKL. CDR3 protein: CASSPSGGTYTEAFF. CDR3 bases: TGCGCCAGCAGCCCCAGCGGGGGAACATACACTGAAGCTTTCTTT.

The chain carries TRBV4-1 and TRBJ1-4; no reliable D call. The CDR3 is made up of 16 amino acids. CDR1 and CDR2 from the germline V gene are MGHRA and YSYEKL. Between the trimmed V and J ends, which lost 3 bases and 2 bases, there was a span of 13 bases. The CDR3: CASSQNSGGTNEKLFF. The CDR3 DNA is TGCGCCAGCAGCCAGAACTCAGGAGGGACTAATGAAAAACTGTTTTTT.

This clone is a singleton in its sample. V and J are TRBV18 and TRBJ1-1, with D perhaps matching TRBD1 (5 bases). V lost 6 bases, J lost 4 bases, and 21 bases lay in between. This CDR3 region has 16 residues. Germline V gene lookup returns CDR1 KGHSH and CDR2 LQKENI. The CDR3 region has the DNA TGTGCCAGCTCTCCGCGGGATCTTATTAGGGGCACTGAAGCTTTCTTT. Protein: CASSPRDLIRGTEAFF.